Each of the 27 T cell receptor beta chains below was sequenced from the same sample in a study of blood T cell repertoires in COVID-19. The protocol was immunoSEQ multiplex PCR, while the TCRdb copy is restricted to in-frame clones and leaves out a portion. The sample lists some 180,000 clones, 75% to 90% occurring once. Sequenced input: peripheral blood. The receptors stem from a man aged 55-75 years with acute or convalescent COVID-19.

J is TRBJ2-6 and V is TRBV5-1; the D gene is possibly TRBD1 (5 bases). Trimming cost V 7 bases and J 2 bases, with 13 bases left between them. CDR1 and CDR2 (germline): SGHRS, YFSETQ. CDR3 length equals 15 residues. CDR3 sequence reads: CASGDQGAGANVLTF. For the CDR3, the DNA is TGCGCCAGCGGAGACCAGGGTGCTGGGGCCAACGTCCTGACTTTC.

The CDR3 nucleotides read TGCGCCAGCAGCCAAACTAGCGGGAGGGCCGGGGAGACCCAGTACTTC. Encoded protein: CASSQTSGRAGETQYF. The chain joins TRBV4-1 to TRBJ2-5, with 13 bases identical to TRBD2. V was clipped by 2 bases and J by 5 bases; unmatched bases: 5. CDR1 and CDR2 (germline): MGHRA, YSYEKL. The CDR3 contains 16 residues.

This sequence joins TRBV7-2 and TRBJ1-2; 9 nucleotides align to TRBD1. The CDR3 runs to 15 residues. From germline, CDR1 is SGHTA and CDR2 FQGNSA. J was trimmed by 3 bases and V by 4 bases; bases with no gene match: 6. CDR3 sequence: CASSSTGGTYYGYTF. The CDR3, as DNA: TGTGCCAGCAGCTCGACAGGGGGGACCTACTATGGCTACACCTTC.

V usage is TRBV24-1 and J usage is TRBJ1-2; 7 positions match TRBD1. The CDR3 contains 18 residues. Germline values: CDR1 KGHDR, CDR2 SFDVKD. V was pared by 2 bases and J by 2 bases, with 13 bases of the junction left unmatched. CDR3 protein: CATSDSRQGAYQNYGYTF. Written as DNA, the CDR3 is TGTGCCACCAGTGATTCACGACAGGGAGCCTACCAAAACTATGGCTACACCTTC.

V gene TRBV2 combines with J gene TRBJ1-2, with TRBD1 as a possible D gene (5 bases). Germline assignment: CDR1 SNHLY and CDR2 FYNNEI. This CDR3 has 13 amino acids. Trimming shortened V by 7 bases and J by 6 bases, and 15 bases separated the two germline ends. This CDR3 reads CASIQPGLNGYTF. CDR3 DNA: TGTGCCAGCATACAGCCAGGGCTTAATGGCTACACCTTC.

The V gene is TRBV6-5, the J gene TRBJ2-1, with 7 bases aligning to TRBD1. Germline V CDR1 and CDR2: MNHEY, SVGAGI. The CDR3 covers 14 residues. The J segment lost 6 bases and the V segment lost 6 bases, leaving 8 bases of the junction unmatched. Here the CDR3 reads CASSRDRVVNEQFF. CDR3 bases: TGTGCCAGCAGCCGCGACAGGGTAGTCAATGAGCAGTTCTTC.

This clone was seen once. The chain links TRBV27 to TRBJ2-1, with 7 bases fitting TRBD1. The length of the CDR3 is 16 residues. Germline assignment: CDR1 MNHEY and CDR2 SMNVEV (reference sequence). V lost 2 bases, J lost 7 bases, and 11 bases stayed unmatched. The CDR3 region is CASSLILAGGLNEQFF. The CDR3, as DNA: TGTGCCAGCAGTTTAATTTTGGCAGGGGGTTTGAATGAGCAGTTCTTC.

This rearrangement joins TRBV6-5 to TRBJ2-7, with 9 bases that match TRBD2. Trimming removed 5 bases from V and 2 bases from J; junction bases left unmatched: 4. This CDR3 is built from 14 residues. The germline V gene encodes CDR1 MNHEY and CDR2 SVGAGI. CDR3 bases: TGTGCCAGCAGTCGCGGCGGGGGGGCCTACGAGCAGTACTTC. As protein: CASSRGGGAYEQYF.

This clone was counted ten times or more. The rearrangement joins TRBV5-1 to TRBJ1-6; TRBD1 matches at 7 bases. Germline V gives CDR1 SGHRS, CDR2 YFSETQ. The CDR3 sequence is 14 residues long. V shed 4 bases, J shed 8 bases, and the junction held 6 bases outside the gene matches. For the CDR3, the DNA is TGCGCCAGCAGCAGGACAGGCTCCGATTCACCCCTCCACTTT. Protein sequence: CASSRTGSDSPLHF.

The rearrangement uses TRBV11-2 and TRBJ2-7; D might be TRBD2 (6 bases). Trimming removed 5 bases from V and 1 base from J, with 9 bases in between. The germline CDR1 and CDR2 sequences are SGHAT and FQNNGV. The CDR3 contains 13 residues. The CDR3 reads CASSLGGSYEQYF. CDR3 coding DNA: TGTGCCAGCAGCCTGGGAGGATCCTACGAGCAGTACTTC.

V and J are TRBV6-5 and TRBJ2-7, with 11 bases fitting TRBD2. The V gene's germline CDR1 is MNHEY and CDR2 SVGAGI. This CDR3 is built from 15 residues. V shed 10 bases and J 4 bases; nucleotides not matched to a gene: 12. DNA of the CDR3: TGTGCCACCCTCCGGTGGATAGCGGGGGGGTACGAGCAGTACTTC. It specifies CATLRWIAGGYEQYF.

The V call is TRBV12-3 or TRBV12-4, the J call TRBJ2-7; a weak D match, TRBD1 (5 bases). V was pared by 2 bases and J by 2 bases, with 7 bases between. This CDR3 spans 13 amino acids. The CDR3 sequence: CASSLRQPYEQYF. In nucleotides, the CDR3 is TGTGCCAGCAGTTTAAGACAGCCCTACGAGCAGTACTTC.

V is TRBV11-2 and J is TRBJ2-5, with TRBD1 matching over 9 bases. V trimming: 0 bases; J trimming: 4 bases; junction bases outside the gene matches: 12. The CDR3 totals 18 residues. Germline assignment: CDR1 SGHAT and CDR2 FQNNGV. The CDR3 reads CASSLEGHRGQGIETQYF. As DNA, the CDR3 is TGTGCCAGCAGCTTAGAAGGACATCGGGGACAGGGTATAGAGACCCAGTACTTC. Full variable domain (remainder filled in from reference TRBV11-2 and TRBJ2-5): EAGVAQSPRYKIIEKRQSVAFWCNPISGHATLYWYQQILGQGPKLLIQFQNNGVVDDSQLPKDRFSAERLKGVDSTLKIQPAKLEDSAVYLCASSLEGHRGQGIETQYFGPGTRLLVL.

This clone has just one count. The chain employs TRBV9 and TRBJ2-7; D is unresolved. The germline gives CDR1 SGDLS, CDR2 YYNGEE. This CDR3 contains 16 residues. The V and J ends lost 3 bases and 4 bases respectively, with 20 bases between them. CDR3 loop: CASSDSLERGPYEQYF. The CDR3 nucleotides read TGTGCCAGCAGCGATTCACTGGAGCGTGGTCCGTACGAGCAGTACTTC.

This clone was counted between two and nine times. The chain links TRBV6-4 to TRBJ1-1; D is ambiguous. Germline values: CDR1 MRHNA, CDR2 SNTAGT. This CDR3 has 14 amino acids. Between the trimmed V and J ends, which lost 0 bases and 1 base, there was a span of 6 bases. CDR3 loop: CASSDSSENTEAFF. The CDR3 nucleotides read TGTGCCAGCAGTGACTCGAGCGAGAACACTGAAGCTTTCTTT.

J is TRBJ1-5 and V is TRBV10-3; tentative D call: TRBD1 (5 bases). Trimming shortened V by 3 bases and J by 0 bases, and 9 bases separated the two germline ends. Germline V gives CDR1 ENHRY, CDR2 SYGVKD. The CDR3 is made up of 15 amino acids. The CDR3 bases are TGTGCCATCAGTGAAGGCAGGGATAGCAATCAGCCCCAGCATTTT. It codes for CAISEGRDSNQPQHF.

The rearrangement links TRBV6-2 or TRBV6-3 to TRBJ2-7; D is perhaps TRBD1 (7 bases). This CDR3 is 18 amino acids long. The germline V and J ends were trimmed by 2 bases and 1 base, with 21 bases remaining between them. From germline, CDR1 is MNHEY and CDR2 SVGEGT. The CDR3 DNA sequence: TGTGCCAGCAGTTACCCACTTCCCGGCAGGGGGGTATCCTACGAGCAGTACTTC. Encoded protein: CASSYPLPGRGVSYEQYF.

V gene TRBV7-2 combines with J gene TRBJ2-7, with TRBD1 matching 7 bases. J was trimmed by 0 bases and V by 4 bases; bases with no gene match: 3. The CDR3 covers 14 residues. Germline loops: CDR1 SGHTA, CDR2 FQGNSA. The CDR3 region is CASSSRDSSYEQYF. The CDR3 DNA reads as TGTGCCAGCAGCTCTAGGGACAGCTCCTACGAGCAGTACTTC.

This clone was counted a few times. This rearrangement joins TRBV2 to TRBJ1-1; D not certain. The germline V gene encodes CDR1 SNHLY and CDR2 FYNNEI. This CDR3 has 14 amino acids. V was clipped by 7 bases and J by 1 base, with 13 bases between them. The CDR3 is CASNPGQANTEAFF. CDR3 nucleotide sequence: TGTGCCAGCAACCCAGGCCAGGCGAACACTGAAGCTTTCTTT.

The rearrangement uses TRBV24-1 and TRBJ2-3, with 9 bases fitting TRBD1. CDR3 length equals 16 residues. The junction had 5 bases not matched to a gene; V was cut back by 3 bases and J by 2 bases. The germline V gene encodes CDR1 KGHDR and CDR2 SFDVKD. CDR3 in DNA: TGTGCCACCAGTGATGCCGGGACAGGGTACACAGATACGCAGTATTTT. Encoded protein: CATSDAGTGYTDTQYF.

This clone was detected a few times. The V and J genes are TRBV25-1 and TRBJ2-2; D is possibly TRBD1 (6 bases). The V end lost 8 bases, the J end lost 7 bases, and 14 bases lay between the germline ends. There are 13 residues in the CDR3. CDR1 is MGHDK and CDR2 is SYGVNS in the germline V gene. The CDR3 reads CASAQQGGGELFF. The DNA of the CDR3 is TGTGCCAGCGCCCAACAGGGTGGCGGGGAGCTGTTTTTT.

The table lists this clone with a few counts. V is TRBV19 and J is TRBJ2-3; possible D gene TRBD1, 6 bases. Trimming removed 3 bases from V and 2 bases from J, with 12 bases in between. Germline V gene sequence: CDR1 LNHDA, CDR2 SQIVND (reference sequence). The CDR3 is made up of 15 amino acids. The CDR3 nucleotides read TGTGCCAGTAGTATTCTGGGACATTCCACAGATACGCAGTATTTT. This codes for CASSILGHSTDTQYF.

V is TRBV7-3 and J is TRBJ1-1; D uncertain. CDR3 length equals 15 residues. From germline, CDR1 is SGHTA and CDR2 FQGTGA. V lost 0 bases, J lost 2 bases, and 10 bases lay in between. The CDR3 is CASSLTGGRNTEAFF. DNA for the CDR3: TGTGCCAGCAGCTTAACGGGCGGGAGAAACACTGAAGCTTTCTTT.

This clone was seen only a few times. The J gene is TRBJ1-3, the V gene TRBV6-5; 8 nucleotides line up with TRBD1. Per germline, CDR1 MNHEY and CDR2 SVGAGI. The V gene end was trimmed by 0 bases and the J gene end by 4 bases; junction bases not matched to a gene: 2. This CDR3 is built from 15 residues. For the CDR3, the DNA is TGTGCCAGCAGTTACTCGGGGGACAGGGGAAACACCATATATTTT. Translated: CASSYSGDRGNTIYF.

The CDR3 spells CASSLTGGKNIQYF. DNA of the CDR3: TGTGCCAGCAGCTTGACAGGGGGAAAAAACATTCAGTACTTC. This sequence joins TRBV7-2 and TRBJ2-4, with 9 bases identical to TRBD1. Germline-derived CDR1 and CDR2 are SGHTA and FQGNSA. Trimming at V came to 3 bases and at J to 4 bases, leaving 1 base not matched to a gene. CDR3 length: 14 amino acids.

The genes are TRBV15 and TRBJ1-5; no clear D gene. Germline CDR1 and CDR2: LNHNV and YYDKDF (reference sequence). The CDR3 spans 12 residues. V lost 5 bases and J lost 4, with 6 bases in between. CDR3 loop: CATSLRNQPQHF. The CDR3 nucleotides are TGTGCCACCAGCCTTCGTAATCAGCCCCAGCATTTT. The variable domain in full, with the rest retrieved from reference TRBV15 and TRBJ1-5, is DAMVIQNPRYQVTQFGKPVTLSCSQTLNHNVMYWYQQKSSQAPKLLFHYYDKDFNNEADTPDNFQSRRPNTSFCFLDIRSPGLGDTAMYLCATSLRNQPQHFGDGTRLSIL.

V usage is TRBV29-1 and J usage is TRBJ2-1; D perhaps matches TRBD2 (5 bases). The CDR3 is 13 residues long. V shed 6 bases and J shed 6 bases, with 15 bases lying between them. Germline V CDR1 and CDR2: SQVTM, ANQGSEA. CDR3 loop: CSVGRTRGNEQFF. The DNA for the CDR3 is TGCAGCGTCGGAAGGACTCGAGGCAATGAGCAGTTCTTC.